This T cell receptor beta chain was obtained from a study of beta chain features in type 1 diabetes. Trimming took 2 bases from V and 4 from J, leaving 7 bases between them. Germline CDR1 and CDR2: SGHTA and FQGNSA. CDR3 size: 13 residues. Every isolated RNA sample was fully reverse transcribed, so sequencing captured expressed TCRB transcripts. Each sample of naive, central memory or regulatory T cells had, on average, about 3.57 million reads. This table comes from immunoSEQ multiplex PCR, and its TCRdb copy is limited to in-frame clones, with some not included. The sample lists fewer than 350,000 clones, 15% occurring once. The authors took one heparinised blood draw, averaging about 120 mL, from each donor. Study-level points and caveats: Among all four CD4+ subsets, Type 1 diabetes patients had TCRB CDR3s that were moderately but significantly shorter. The study found that naive, central memory and Treg TCRB repertoires appeared more similar in patients than in healthy donors.

As regards this clone: Antigen unknown. Other nucleotide sequences from this sample produce the same CDR3.

The TCR sequence derives from a man between 18 and 29 years old with type 1 diabetes. Sequencing input: naive CD4+ T cells from blood. The gene calls are TRBV7-2 and TRBJ2-3; D not resolved. Here the CDR3 reads CASSLRLPDTQYF. As DNA, the CDR3 is TGTGCCAGCAGCTTACGACTTCCAGATACGCAGTATTTT.